One and the same sample provided the 29 T cell receptor beta chains below, sequenced in a study of blood T cell repertoires in COVID-19. Clones were read by immunoSEQ multiplex PCR, and TCRdb kept only the in-frame ones, dropping some. Among about 220,000 clones listed, around 81% were seen once. The sequencing sample was made of peripheral blood. The receptors were sampled from a woman aged 30 to 39 who had recovered from COVID-19.

The chain links TRBV5-1 to TRBJ1-5; D remains unclear. Germline V gene data show CDR1 as SGHRS and CDR2 as YFSETQ. The CDR3 contains 13 residues. V was trimmed by 1 base and J by 4 bases, leaving 6 bases between them. This chain's CDR3 is CASSLTGNQPQHF. As DNA, the CDR3 is TGCGCCAGCAGCTTGACGGGAAATCAGCCCCAGCATTTT.

This chain links TRBV21-1 with TRBJ1-2. TRBV21-1 is classified as a pseudogene. This CDR3 spans 16 amino acids. The CDR3 nucleotides read TGTGCCAGCAGCAAAGTAGGGAGGGTAAGACACTATGGCTACACCTTC. Amino acids: CASSKVGRVRHYGYTF.

The V call is TRBV28, the J call TRBJ1-4; perhaps TRBD1 as D (5 bases). Trimming stripped 2 bases from V and 1 base from J, with 8 bases between. CDR3 length: 15 residues. CDR1 and CDR2 (germline): MDHEN, SYDVKM. The DNA of the CDR3 is TGTGCCAGCAGTTTAGGGGCAGTAACTAATGAAAAACTGTTTTTT. Translating gives CASSLGAVTNEKLFF.

The rearrangement uses TRBV5-1 and TRBJ1-6; D is unresolved. Germline V gene sequence: CDR1 SGHRS, CDR2 YFSETQ. V was pared by 3 bases and J by 5 bases, with 6 bases between. The CDR3 loop spans 13 amino acids. CDR3 residues: CASSSADNSPLHF. Written as DNA, the CDR3 is TGCGCCAGCAGCTCCGCGGATAATTCACCCCTCCACTTT.

The rearrangement uses TRBV6-6 and TRBJ2-7; 8 bases fit TRBD1. The CDR3 is 14 residues long. J lost 7 bases, V lost 6 bases, and 11 bases had no gene match. Germline CDR1 is MNHNY and CDR2 is SVGAGI (reference sequence). As DNA, the CDR3 is TGTGCCAGCAGCCTCGGGACAGGCTATGGGGAGCAGTACTTC. The encoded protein is CASSLGTGYGEQYF.

This clone was observed once. The chain combines TRBV5-1 with TRBJ2-1; D ambiguous. The CDR3 extends over 15 amino acids. V lost 0 bases to trimming and J lost 2 bases, with 9 bases between them. Per the germline V gene, CDR1 is SGHRS and CDR2 is YFSETQ. The chain's CDR3 is CASSLELDTYNEQFF. For the CDR3, the DNA is TGCGCCAGCAGCTTGGAACTCGATACCTACAATGAGCAGTTCTTC.

This chain links TRBV5-1 with TRBJ2-7; 8 positions agree with TRBD2. CDR1 SGHRS and CDR2 YFSETQ come from the germline V gene. Unmatched junction bases numbered 8, after V lost 0 bases and J lost 0 bases. The CDR3 covers 17 residues. The CDR3 region has the DNA TGCGCCAGCAGCTTGGTCCTACTAGCGGACAGCTCCTACGAGCAGTACTTC. As protein: CASSLVLLADSSYEQYF.

The chain uses TRBV9 and TRBJ2-2; 12 bases match TRBD1. CDR1 is SGDLS, CDR2 YYNGEE, per germline. CDR3 length: 20 residues. V trimming: 0 bases; J trimming: 2 bases; junction bases outside the gene matches: 11. CDR3 loop: CASSVDFLRDRGLNTGELFF. The CDR3 DNA follows: TGTGCCAGCAGCGTAGATTTCCTCCGGGACAGGGGGCTCAACACCGGGGAGCTGTTTTTT.

This clone was counted a single time. The V and J genes are TRBV28 and TRBJ2-5; no definite D call. CDR1 and CDR2 from the germline V gene are MDHEN and SYDVKM. There are 16 residues in the CDR3. V was pared by 5 bases and J by 3 bases, with 19 bases between. CDR3 sequence: CASSTDLSRREETQYF. The CDR3 DNA follows: TGTGCCAGCAGTACTGATCTTAGCCGCCGGGAAGAGACCCAGTACTTC.

The chain joins TRBV2 to TRBJ2-3, with D unresolved. The CDR3 length is 11 residues. Germline CDR1 and CDR2: SNHLY and FYNNEI. V lost 6 bases, J lost 3 bases, and 4 bases lay in between. The CDR3 DNA sequence: TGTGCCAGCAGGACAACAGATACGCAGTATTTT. Amino acid sequence: CASRTTDTQYF.

This chain connects TRBV27 to TRBJ1-5, with D perhaps matching TRBD1 (6 bases). V dropped 6 bases and J dropped 4 bases, with 10 bases sitting between them. From germline, CDR1 is MNHEY and CDR2 SMNVEV (reference sequence). CDR3 length: 13 amino acids. CDR3 DNA sequence: TGTGCCAGCAGCCTGGACAGAAATCAGCCCCAGCATTTT. Its translation is CASSLDRNQPQHF.

The rearrangement links TRBV6-5 to TRBJ1-2, with TRBD1 matching over 7 bases. This CDR3 is 13 amino acids long. Germline CDR1 and CDR2: MNHEY and SVGAGI. V was clipped by 5 bases and J by 2 bases; unmatched bases: 2. CDR3 sequence reads: CASSQQGNYGYTF. The CDR3 nucleotides are TGTGCCAGCAGTCAACAGGGGAACTATGGCTACACCTTC.

This rearrangement joins TRBV28 to TRBJ2-5; 7 nucleotides line up with TRBD2. In germline, CDR1 is MDHEN, CDR2 SYDVKM. The length of the CDR3 is 14 residues. Losses at the gene ends were 3 bases for V and 4 bases for J; bases not matched to a gene: 5. CDR3 DNA sequence: TGTGCCAGCAGTTTCCCCTCTAGCGGAGAGACCCAGTACTTC. Residues: CASSFPSSGETQYF. Filled out from reference TRBV28 and TRBJ2-5, the complete variable domain reads DVKVTQSSRYLVKRTGEKVFLECVQDMDHENMFWYRQDPGLGLRLIYFSYDVKMKEKGDIPEGYSVSREKKERFSLILESASTNQTSMYLCASSFPSSGETQYFGPGTRLLVL.

The CDR3 sequence is CASREQGASNQPQHF. DNA for the CDR3: TGTGCCAGCAGGGAGCAGGGGGCAAGCAATCAGCCCCAGCATTTT. The chain joins TRBV2 to TRBJ1-5; 8 bases align to TRBD1. Looked up from germline, CDR1 is SNHLY and CDR2 is FYNNEI. With V trimmed by 6 bases and J by 1 base, 5 bases remained unmatched. The CDR3 has 15 residues. The whole variable domain, remainder taken from reference TRBV2 and TRBJ1-5, is EPEVTQTPSHQVTQMGQEVILRCVPISNHLYFYWYRQILGQKVEFLVSFYNNEISEKSEIFDDQFSVERPDGSNFTLKIRSTKLEDSAMYFCASREQGASNQPQHFGDGTRLSIL.

Notes on this clone: Other DNA sequences in this specimen translate into the identical CDR3. The rearrangement links TRBV5-1 to TRBJ2-7; 7 bases line up with TRBD1. V trimming: 0 bases; J trimming: 1 base; junction bases outside the gene matches: 4. Germline lookup yields CDR1 SGHRS and CDR2 YFSETQ. The CDR3 spans 15 residues. CDR3 nucleotides: TGCGCCAGCAGCTTGGTGGCAGGGGGATCCTACGAGCAGTACTTC. The encoded protein is CASSLVAGGSYEQYF.

The rearrangement links TRBV4-2 to TRBJ1-2; D is possibly TRBD1 (6 bases). The V gene's germline CDR1 is LGHNA and CDR2 YNFKEQ. Between the trimmed V and J ends, which lost 0 bases and 0 bases, there was a span of 11 bases. The CDR3 has 16 residues. CDR3 sequence reads: CASSQEGDTTNYGYTF. CDR3 DNA: TGTGCCAGCAGCCAAGAAGGGGACACGACTAACTATGGCTACACCTTC.

This clone was recorded at least ten times. This sequence joins TRBV30 and TRBJ2-1; 11 bases fit TRBD2. The CDR3 has 13 residues. Trimming at V came to 3 bases and at J to 12 bases, leaving 7 bases not matched to a gene. Germline loops: CDR1 GTSNPN, CDR2 SVGIG (reference sequence). CDR3 residues: CAWRDRTSGPQFF. CDR3 bases: TGTGCCTGGAGGGACAGGACTAGCGGGCCGCAGTTCTTC.

This clone is a singleton in its sample. This chain connects TRBV15 to TRBJ2-5; D is perhaps TRBD2 (5 bases). This CDR3 has 15 residues. The V gene lost 0 bases and the J gene lost 5 bases, with 13 bases spanning the gap. The germline V gene encodes CDR1 LNHNV and CDR2 YYDKDF (reference sequence). For the CDR3, the DNA is TGTGCCACCAGCAGAGATAACGGGGAATTTGAGACCCAGTACTTC. Protein: CATSRDNGEFETQYF.

This clone has only one observation. J is TRBJ1-1 and V is TRBV25-1; D not certain. The CDR3 is made up of 12 amino acids. Trimming took 8 bases from V and 4 from J, leaving 11 bases between them. CDR1 MGHDK and CDR2 SYGVNS come from the germline V gene. The CDR3 DNA reads TGTGCCAGCCTCGGTCGTATCACTGAAGCTTTCTTT. Its translation is CASLGRITEAFF.

The V gene is TRBV10-1, the J gene TRBJ1-1; a weak D match, TRBD1 (5 bases). Germline CDR1 WNHNN, CDR2 SYGVQD (reference sequence). Trimming pared 1 base from V and 1 base from J, leaving 10 bases between. The CDR3 is made up of 15 amino acids. DNA of the CDR3: TGCGCCAGCAGTGAGTTCCAGGGTACGAACACTGAAGCTTTCTTT. This sequence encodes CASSEFQGTNTEAFF.

This clone was observed a few times. V gene TRBV24-1 combines with J gene TRBJ2-3, with 12 bases identical to TRBD2. The CDR3 totals 17 residues. J lost 2 bases, V lost 4 bases, and 6 bases had no gene match. In germline, CDR1 is KGHDR, CDR2 SFDVKD. The CDR3 is CATSDQRLAGVTDTQYF. CDR3 in DNA: TGTGCCACCAGTGACCAGAGACTAGCGGGAGTCACAGATACGCAGTATTTT.

As to this clone: One end of the junction varies from germline; a read error may be responsible. The V gene is TRBV7-9, the J gene TRBJ2-6; D perhaps matches TRBD2 (6 bases). CDR1 SEHNR and CDR2 FQNEAQ come from the germline V gene (reference sequence). The CDR3 totals 15 residues. The chain's CDR3 is CASSLGDSEANVLTF. CDR3 sequence (DNA): TGTGCCAGCAGCTTGGGGGACTCTGAGGCCAACGTCCTGACTTTC.

The V gene is TRBV10-1, the J gene TRBJ2-1, with 8 bases fitting TRBD2. Germline assignment: CDR1 WNHNN and CDR2 SYGVQD (reference sequence). The CDR3 consists of 18 residues. With 3 bases clipped from V and 9 bases from J, the junction kept 19 bases outside the gene matches. CDR3 residues: CASSDHAAGVGVRGEQFF. CDR3 nucleotides: TGCGCCAGCAGTGACCACGCAGCGGGAGTCGGTGTGCGTGGTGAGCAGTTCTTC.

This clone turned up a few times. The J gene is TRBJ2-1, the V gene TRBV5-1; D may be TRBD1 (6 bases). The CDR3 is 15 amino acids. V shed 0 bases and J shed 5 bases, with 12 bases lying between them. Germline CDR1 and CDR2: SGHRS and YFSETQ. The CDR3 protein is CASSLGRQEHNEQFF. The DNA for the CDR3 is TGCGCCAGCAGCTTGGGTAGACAGGAGCACAATGAGCAGTTCTTC.

This chain uses TRBV7-2 with TRBJ1-1; D is undetermined. This CDR3 spans 11 amino acids. V was clipped by 5 bases and J by 6 bases, with 7 bases between them. Germline CDR1 is SGHTA and CDR2 is FQGNSA. In nucleotides, the CDR3 is TGTGCCAGCAGCCGCGGGGCTGAAGCTTTCTTT. This translates into CASSRGAEAFF.

The gene calls are TRBV28 and TRBJ2-1, with 8 nucleotides matching TRBD2. The CDR3 consists of 16 residues. Losses at the gene ends were 5 bases for V and 4 bases for J; bases not matched to a gene: 10. Germline V gives CDR1 MDHEN, CDR2 SYDVKM. This chain's CDR3 is CASSPEVAGIYNEQFF. CDR3 in DNA: TGTGCCAGCAGTCCCGAAGTAGCGGGGATTTACAATGAGCAGTTCTTC.

V is TRBV5-8 and J is TRBJ1-1; no clear D. CDR3 size: 16 residues. V gave up 2 bases and J gave up 0 bases, with 14 bases separating them. Germline V gene lookup returns CDR1 SGHTS and CDR2 YDEGEE. The CDR3 DNA reads TGTGCCAGCAGCTTAGACACACGCTATTTGAACACTGAAGCTTTCTTT. This translates into CASSLDTRYLNTEAFF.

This clone was observed many times. The gene calls are TRBV28 and TRBJ2-1; perhaps TRBD1 as D (6 bases). V gave up 7 bases and J gave up 3 bases, with 13 bases separating them. The CDR3 runs to 14 residues. Germline CDR1 and CDR2: MDHEN and SYDVKM. The DNA of the CDR3 is TGTGCCAGCACCCCAGGGGTTTTCTACAATGAGCAGTTCTTC. Translation gives CASTPGVFYNEQFF.

The chain is built from TRBV3-1 (or the pseudogene TRBV3-2) and TRBJ2-1, with 7 bases matching TRBD2. CDR3 length: 12 amino acids. With 4 bases clipped from V and 10 bases from J, the junction kept 4 bases outside the gene matches. CDR1 LGHDT and CDR2 YNNKEL come from the germline V gene (reference sequence). The chain's CDR3 is CASSLTGGEQFF. The CDR3 DNA reads as TGTGCCAGCAGCCTTACCGGGGGGGAGCAGTTCTTC.